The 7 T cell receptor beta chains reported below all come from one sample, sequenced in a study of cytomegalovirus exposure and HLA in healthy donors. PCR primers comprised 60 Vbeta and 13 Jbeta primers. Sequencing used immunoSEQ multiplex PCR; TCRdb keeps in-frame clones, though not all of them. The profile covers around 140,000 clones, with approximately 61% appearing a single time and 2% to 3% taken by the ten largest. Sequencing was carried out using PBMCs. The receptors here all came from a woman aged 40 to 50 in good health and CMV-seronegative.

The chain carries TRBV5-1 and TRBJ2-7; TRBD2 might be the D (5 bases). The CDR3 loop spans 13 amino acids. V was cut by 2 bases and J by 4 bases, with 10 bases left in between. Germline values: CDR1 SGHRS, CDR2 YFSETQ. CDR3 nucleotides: TGCGCCAGCAGCTTTCAGGCGGGTTACGAGCAGTACTTC. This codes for CASSFQAGYEQYF. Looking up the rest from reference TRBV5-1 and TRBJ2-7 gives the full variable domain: KAGVTQTPRYLIKTRGQQVTLSCSPISGHRSVSWYQQTPGQGLQFLFEYFSETQRNKGNFPGRFSGRQFSNSRSEMNVSTLELGDSALYLCASSFQAGYEQYFGPGTRLTVT.

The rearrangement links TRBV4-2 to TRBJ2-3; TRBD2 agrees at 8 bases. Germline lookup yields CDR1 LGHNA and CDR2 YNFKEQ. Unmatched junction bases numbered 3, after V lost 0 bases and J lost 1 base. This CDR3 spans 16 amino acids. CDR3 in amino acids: CASSQEQTSGTDTQYF. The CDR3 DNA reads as TGTGCCAGCAGCCAAGAACAGACTAGCGGCACAGATACGCAGTATTTT.

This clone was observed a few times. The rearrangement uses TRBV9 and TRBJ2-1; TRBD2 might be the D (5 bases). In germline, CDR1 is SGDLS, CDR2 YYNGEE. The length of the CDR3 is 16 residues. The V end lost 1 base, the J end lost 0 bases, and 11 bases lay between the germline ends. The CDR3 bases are TGTGCCAGCAGCGTATTGGGAGACTTCTCCTACAATGAGCAGTTCTTC. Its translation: CASSVLGDFSYNEQFF.

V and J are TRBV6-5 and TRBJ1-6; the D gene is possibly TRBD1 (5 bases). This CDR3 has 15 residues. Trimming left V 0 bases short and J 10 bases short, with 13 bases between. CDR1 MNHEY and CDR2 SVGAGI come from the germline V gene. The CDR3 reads CASSYSGRGGSPLHF. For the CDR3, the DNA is TGTGCCAGCAGTTACTCGGGGAGGGGAGGCTCACCCCTCCACTTT.

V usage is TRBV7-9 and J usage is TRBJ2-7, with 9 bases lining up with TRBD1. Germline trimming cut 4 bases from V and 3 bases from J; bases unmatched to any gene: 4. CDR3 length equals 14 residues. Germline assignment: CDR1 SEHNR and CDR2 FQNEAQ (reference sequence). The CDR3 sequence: CASSSTGGGYEQYF. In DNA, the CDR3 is TGTGCCAGCAGCTCGACAGGGGGTGGCTACGAGCAGTACTTC.

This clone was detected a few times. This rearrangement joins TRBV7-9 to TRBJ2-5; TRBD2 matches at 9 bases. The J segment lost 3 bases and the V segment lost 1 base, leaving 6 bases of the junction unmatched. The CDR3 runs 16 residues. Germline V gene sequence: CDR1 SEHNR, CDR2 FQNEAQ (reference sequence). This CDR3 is CASSLVGTSLKETQYF. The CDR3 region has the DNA TGTGCCAGCAGCTTAGTGGGGACTAGCCTAAAAGAGACCCAGTACTTC. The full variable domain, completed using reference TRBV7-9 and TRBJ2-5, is DTGVSQNPRHKITKRGQNVTFRCDPISEHNRLYWYRQTLGQGPEFLTYFQNEAQLEKSRLLSDRFSAERPKGSFSTLEIQRTEQGDSAMYLCASSLVGTSLKETQYFGPGTRLLVL.

The CDR3 coding sequence is TGTGCCAGCAGCCCTAACCAACCGGGACAGGGAGGCACCGGGGAGCTGTTTTTT. Protein product: CASSPNQPGQGGTGELFF. The rearrangement joins TRBV7-6 to TRBJ2-2, with 9 bases fitting TRBD1. The CDR3 consists of 18 residues. The germline V gene encodes CDR1 SGHVS and CDR2 FNYEAQ. The V segment lost 5 bases and the J segment 4 bases; nucleotides outside the gene matches: 14.